A selection of T cell receptor beta chains follows, all from one sample in a study of CD8 T cells in ankylosing spondylitis. One entry per CDR3 protein, called by TCRdb with MiXCR from the 5' RACE reads. The sample shows around 440,000 distinct CDR3 sequences, 15% to 20% of them seen only once. Sequencing was carried out using blood, either unsorted or a sorted T cell fraction (not recorded which). The receptors derive from a male donor with ankylosing spondylitis. Each CDR3 is given with its conserved first and last residue. Each record gives: D gene, J gene, clone size, V gene, CDR3 protein, CDR3 DNA. D genes are given only for firm matches. Not all rows give a size; the values are once, few, many and, for expanded clones, a class.

>-|TRBJ2-7|-|TRBV2
CASKGQGTYEQYF
TGTGCCAGCAAGGGCCAGGGGACCTACGAGCAGTACTTC
>TRBD2|TRBJ2-2|few|TRBV12-3/TRBV12-4
CASSLIAGHTGELFF
TGTGCCAGCAGTTTGATAGCGGGTCACACCGGGGAGCTGTTTTTT
>TRBD1|TRBJ1-3|many|TRBV7-2
CASSLGTGRSGNTIYF
TGTGCCAGCAGCTTAGGGACAGGGCGATCTGGAAACACCATATATTTT
>TRBD1|TRBJ1-2|few|TRBV27
CATGRTGRFGYTF
TGTGCCACCGGTCGGACAGGGAGATTCGGCTACACCTTC
>TRBD2|TRBJ2-3|many|TRBV12-3/TRBV12-4
CASSLSGPSTDTQYF
TGTGCCAGCAGCCTTAGCGGGCCTAGCACAGATACGCAGTATTTT
>-|TRBJ2-4|-|TRBV6-5
CASSSSEVGNIQYF
TGTGCCAGCAGTTCCTCCGAGGTCGGAAACATTCAGTACTTC
>TRBD1|TRBJ1-1|-|TRBV28
CASSETTGTGIAEAFF
TGTGCCAGCAGTGAAACCACCGGGACAGGGATCGCTGAAGCTTTCTTT
>TRBD1|TRBJ1-1|many|TRBV12-3/TRBV12-4
CASSTGTGWGQAFF
TGTGCCAGCAGCACCGGGACAGGGTGGGGACAAGCTTTCTTT
>-|TRBJ2-3|many|TRBV5-1
CASSVRAASTDTQYF
TGCGCCAGCAGCGTTCGAGCGGCGAGCACAGATACGCAGTATTTT
>TRBD2|TRBJ2-3|-|TRBV6-1
CASSEAGDYPPLGGQYF
TGTGCCAGCAGTGAAGCCGGGGACTACCCGCCCCTGGGGGGGCAGTATTTT
>TRBD1|TRBJ2-7|few|TRBV6-6
CASKNRGRDEQYF
TGTGCCAGCAAAAACAGGGGAAGAGACGAGCAGTACTTC
>TRBD2|TRBJ2-3|-|TRBV20-1
CSAASGVSTDTQYF
TGCAGTGCGGCCAGCGGGGTCAGCACAGATACGCAGTATTTT
>-|TRBJ1-5|-|TRBV2
CASSMLGGQPQHF
TGTGCCAGCAGTATGCTAGGGGGTCAGCCCCAGCATTTT
>TRBD1|TRBJ1-2|few|TRBV29-1
CSADLLFRQGAGGYTF
TGCAGCGCTGACCTCCTTTTTAGACAGGGGGCAGGAGGCTACACCTTC
>TRBD1|TRBJ1-3|-|TRBV7-6
CASSFGTGENIYF
TGTGCCAGCAGCTTCGGGACAGGGGAAAACATATATTTT
>-|TRBJ2-7|-|TRBV27
CASARGAGSYHEQYF
TGTGCCAGCGCCCGAGGAGCAGGGTCCTACCACGAGCAGTACTTC
>-|TRBJ2-5|few|TRBV29-1
CSVGSRALNQETQYF
TGCAGCGTTGGTTCCCGGGCCCTCAATCAAGAGACCCAGTACTTC
>-|TRBJ1-3|-|TRBV12-3/TRBV12-4
CASSFRSNRRNTIYF
TGTGCCAGCAGTTTTCGGTCTAATCGCCGGAACACCATATATTTT
>-|TRBJ1-5|-|TRBV4-1
CASSQGQGGSSNQPQHF
TGCGCCAGCAGCCAAGGGCAGGGTGGGTCTAGCAATCAGCCCCAGCATTTT
>TRBD1|TRBJ2-3|few|TRBV29-1
CSVVGTGATDTQYF
TGCAGCGTTGTTGGGACAGGGGCCACAGATACGCAGTATTTT
>TRBD2|TRBJ2-1|few|TRBV20-1
CSATTSGGSSYNEQFF
TGCAGTGCCACGACATCCGGCGGGAGCTCCTACAATGAGCAGTTCTTC
>-|TRBJ2-5|-|TRBV18
CASSPPGRQETQYF
TGTGCCAGCTCACCACCGGGAAGACAAGAGACCCAGTACTTC
>TRBD1|TRBJ2-6|-|TRBV16
CASSQSTGISSGANVLTF
TGTGCCAGCAGCCAATCGACAGGGATAAGCTCTGGGGCCAACGTCCTGACTTTC
>-|TRBJ2-1|many|TRBV7-9
CASSLAQGYNEQFF
TGTGCCAGCAGCTTAGCTCAGGGTTACAATGAGCAGTTCTTC
>-|TRBJ2-3|-|TRBV2
CASGFMGADTQYF
TGTGCCAGCGGGTTCATGGGAGCAGATACGCAGTATTTT
>-|TRBJ2-2|many|TRBV7-2
CASSLDGLNTGELFF
TGTGCCAGCAGCTTAGACGGCCTGAACACCGGGGAGCTGTTTTTT